This T cell receptor beta chain was identified during a study of monozygotic twins with inflammatory bowel disease. Study-level findings and limits: TCRbeta inverse Simpson diversity was decreased in IBD patients versus healthy co-twins. Other individuals had fewer clonotypes in common with IBD patients than with healthy twins, especially with disease activity.

TCRdb re-called the 5' RACE reads and catalogs CDR3 proteins one per entry, DNA excluded. The sample table includes about 160,000 distinct CDR3 sequences. The CDR3 sequence is 14 residues long. Germline CDR1 is MDHEN and CDR2 is SYDVKM. Turning to this clonotype: Antigen specificity is unknown.

This clonotype originated in a human donor with ulcerative colitis or Crohn's disease, or a healthy co-twin of an affected twin (not recorded which). This chain joins TRBV28 and TRBJ2-3; TCRdb calls TRBD1, which cannot be checked without DNA. Sequencing was done on a sample of blood. The CDR3 is CASGVRGGTDTQYF.